What follows are 2 T cell receptor beta chains derived from one specimen sequenced in a study of T cells in Graves' hyperthyroidism and ophthalmopathy. RNA transcripts were the template for amplifying TCR beta CDR3 regions. The primer set for the first-round RT-PCR of the TCR CDR3 was HTBI. TCRdb itself ran the multiplex PCR reads through MiXCR, one entry per CDR3 protein. The sample lists hundreds of thousands of distinct CDR3 sequences, approximately 15% occurring once. Sequences were obtained from blood. The receptors were gathered from a woman aged 40 to 50 with Graves' ophthalmopathy.

The sample holds many counts of this clonotype. The chain links TRBV19 to TRBJ1-1; TRBD1 agrees at 9 bases. This CDR3 has 14 amino acids. Germline CDR1 LNHDA, CDR2 SQIVND (reference sequence). The J segment lost 6 bases and the V segment lost 5 bases, leaving 7 bases of the junction unmatched. This CDR3 is CASSPGTGRAEAFF. CDR3 coding DNA: TGTGCCAGTAGTCCCGGGACAGGGAGGGCTGAAGCTTTCTTT.

Many counts were recorded for this clonotype. The V call is TRBV5-8, the J call TRBJ2-7; D perhaps matches TRBD2 (5 bases). The germline V and J ends were trimmed by 4 bases and 3 bases, with 14 bases remaining between them. Per germline, CDR1 SGHTS and CDR2 YDEGEE. The CDR3 is 14 residues long. The CDR3 DNA reads TGTGCCAGCAGCCGAGGGCCTGGAATCTACGAGCAGTACTTC. Residues: CASSRGPGIYEQYF. Full variable domain (missing parts from reference TRBV5-8 and TRBJ2-7): EAGVTQSPTHLIKTRGQQATLRCSPISGHTSVYWYQQALGLGLQFLLWYDEGEERNRGNFPPRFSGRQFPNYSSELNVNALELEDSALYLCASSRGPGIYEQYFGPGTRLTVT.